The 9 T cell receptor beta chains below were found in one sample sequenced in a study of blood T cell repertoires in COVID-19 (dated by TCRdb to 2020 to 2022). The library was obtained by the immunoSEQ multiplex PCR assay. As stored in TCRdb, this immuneACCESS dataset retains in-frame rearrangements with V and J assigned. A fraction of the clones does not appear; measured against another copy, unresolved V genes explain less than half of the discrepancy, and the remainder lacks a known reason. The sample data list under 350,000 clones, and just over 85% of these were observed just once. The ten largest clones capture roughly 4% of the sample. Sequencing input: PBMCs or T cells enriched from blood (not recorded which). The source of these receptors is a woman in her thirties or forties with acute COVID-19.

This clone was counted between two and nine times. This rearrangement joins TRBV7-3 to TRBJ1-1; D unresolved. From germline, CDR1 is SGHTA and CDR2 FQGTGA. Deletions cut 4 bases from V and 1 base from J, with 7 bases between. This CDR3 region has 13 residues. Here the CDR3 reads CASSSYGNTEAFF. CDR3 nucleotides: TGTGCCAGCAGCTCCTACGGGAACACTGAAGCTTTCTTT.

The sample holds a few counts of this clone. DNA of the CDR3: TGCGCCAGCAGCCAAGAGGGCAGGGGTAGCTCCTATAATTCACCCCTCCACTTT. This encodes CASSQEGRGSSYNSPLHF. This chain joins TRBV4-1 and TRBJ1-6; D perhaps matches TRBD1 (6 bases). Trimming took 0 bases from V and 0 from J, leaving 12 bases between them. Germline lookup yields CDR1 MGHRA and CDR2 YSYEKL. This CDR3 is built from 18 residues.

The rearrangement links TRBV10-3 to TRBJ1-2; D remains ambiguous. From germline, CDR1 is ENHRY and CDR2 SYGVKD. V was cut by 4 bases and J by 1 base, with 19 bases left in between. There are 17 residues in the CDR3. The CDR3 loop reads CAISAQVPGRVNYGYTF. For the CDR3, the DNA is TGTGCCATCAGTGCCCAAGTCCCTGGCCGGGTTAACTATGGCTACACCTTC.

The chain couples TRBV5-1 to TRBJ2-4; D is possibly TRBD2 (5 bases). The CDR3 length is 15 residues. The V gene lost 4 bases and the J gene lost 0 bases, with 11 bases spanning the gap. The germline gives CDR1 SGHRS, CDR2 YFSETQ. CDR3 residues: CASSEGELAKNIQYF. CDR3 DNA sequence: TGCGCCAGCAGCGAGGGCGAGCTAGCCAAAAACATTCAGTACTTC.

The chain combines TRBV11-2 with TRBJ2-3, with unresolved D. The V end was cut by 0 bases, the J end by 0 bases, with 16 bases between. The CDR3 totals 18 residues. Germline V gene sequence: CDR1 SGHAT, CDR2 FQNNGV. For the CDR3, the DNA is TGTGCCAGCAGCTTAGATCTGGCCAGTTTCTCTAGCACAGATACGCAGTATTTT. Its protein product is CASSLDLASFSSTDTQYF.

The V gene is TRBV7-8, the J gene TRBJ2-7; 9 nucleotides match TRBD2. The germline gives CDR1 SGHVS, CDR2 FQNEAQ. This CDR3 is built from 16 residues. Unmatched junction bases numbered 8, after V lost 3 bases and J lost 2 bases. CDR3 coding DNA: TGTGCCAGCAGCTTCATAGCGGGAGTAAATCCCTACGAGCAGTACTTC. Amino acids: CASSFIAGVNPYEQYF.

The rearrangement links TRBV6-5 to TRBJ1-1; D is unclear. Between the trimmed V and J ends, which lost 6 bases and 0 bases, there was a span of 8 bases. The CDR3 spans 13 residues. Germline CDR1 MNHEY, CDR2 SVGAGI. This chain's CDR3 is CASRSEMNTEAFF. In nucleotides, the CDR3 is TGTGCCAGCAGGAGTGAAATGAACACTGAAGCTTTCTTT.

A few counts support this clone. The chain uses TRBV5-6 and TRBJ1-2, with 9 bases matching TRBD1. Germline V CDR1 and CDR2: SGHDT, YYEEEE. The J segment lost 8 bases and the V segment lost 0 bases, leaving 8 bases of the junction unmatched. The CDR3 covers 15 residues. The CDR3 nucleotides are TGTGCCAGCAGCTTGGTTTCGGGACAGGGAGAAGGCTACACCTTC. Residues: CASSLVSGQGEGYTF. Full variable domain (missing parts from reference TRBV5-6 and TRBJ1-2): DAGVTQSPTHLIKTRGQQVTLRCSPKSGHDTVSWYQQALGQGPQFIFQYYEEEERQRGNFPDRFSGHQFPNYSSELNVNALLLGDSALYLCASSLVSGQGEGYTFGSGTRLTVV.

This clone came up a few times. This chain links TRBV6-5 with TRBJ2-1; 11 bases are a match to TRBD2. J gave up 15 bases and V 5 bases, and 15 bases lay outside the gene matches. This CDR3 contains 15 residues. The V gene's germline CDR1 is MNHEY and CDR2 SVGAGI. The CDR3 bases are TGTGCCAGCAGTACTACAGGGCTAGCGGGAGGAAACGGGTTCTTC. Its protein is CASSTTGLAGGNGFF.